This entry describes one TCR beta chain. Its antigen is still unknown. Each HIV participant was treated in the United States. Samples were assayed with immunoSEQ v3.0 at survey level. Per sample, sequencing targeted about 40,000-50,000 T-cell genomes. This table comes from immunoSEQ multiplex PCR, and its TCRdb copy is limited to in-frame clones, with some not included. The sample contains 30,000 to 35,000 clones, about four fifths of which appear only once. The V end lost 0 bases, the J end lost 0 bases, and 8 bases lay between the germline ends. The germline gives CDR1 MNHEY, CDR2 SVGAGI. The CDR3 covers 16 residues. The data derive from a study of long-term antiretroviral therapy in people with HIV. Findings of the study overall: Versus controls, repertoires in people with HIV had narrower CDR3 length ranges.

The chain is built from TRBV6-5 and TRBJ2-2; unclear D gene. The source was unsorted PBMCs, collected 0.4 years before starting antiretroviral therapy. The clonotype was recovered from a man between 18 and 35 years old with HIV. In nucleotides, the CDR3 is TGTGCCAGCAGTTACTCCCGCTATTCGAACACCGGGGAGCTGTTTTTT. Protein: CASSYSRYSNTGELFF.